These 11 T cell receptor beta chains were all obtained from the same sample, sequenced in a study of identifying expanded T cells in peripheral blood. The data were produced by immunoSEQ multiplex PCR, yet TCRdb's version contains in-frame clones alone and is incomplete. The sample lists some 95,000 clones, approximately 83% occurring once. Sequences were obtained from blood. Receptors originate from a person aged 18 to 75 in good health.

The chain employs TRBV29-1 and TRBJ1-1; D is unresolved. The germline CDR1 and CDR2 sequences are SQVTM and ANQGSEA. The CDR3 sequence is 17 residues long. The V gene lost 6 bases and the J gene lost 3 bases, with 26 bases spanning the gap. The CDR3 DNA reads as TGCAGCGTCGAGGGAGCAGCCCTACGGAAGGTGGACACTGAAGCTTTCTTT. Its protein product is CSVEGAALRKVDTEAFF.

This clone came up a few times. The chain employs TRBV7-3 and TRBJ1-6; the match to TRBD1 covers 7 bases. CDR1 is SGHTA, CDR2 FQGTGA, per germline. The ends lost 5 bases at V and 9 bases at J; junction bases unmatched: 7. The CDR3 sequence is 14 residues long. The CDR3 nucleotides are TGTGCCAGCAGCCATGGGACAGAGGGTTCACCCCTCCACTTT. Translation gives CASSHGTEGSPLHF.

This rearrangement joins TRBV19 to TRBJ1-1; possibly TRBD1 for D (5 bases). Germline CDR1 is LNHDA and CDR2 is SQIVND (reference sequence). The CDR3 consists of 13 residues. The V and J ends lost 3 bases and 4 bases respectively, with 9 bases between them. Written as DNA, the CDR3 is TGTGCCAGTAGTATGAACGGGGGCACTGAAGCTTTCTTT. Residues: CASSMNGGTEAFF.

The chain combines TRBV5-1 with TRBJ2-7; D gene uncertain. V was trimmed by 0 bases and J by 3 bases, leaving 13 bases between them. Germline CDR1 SGHRS, CDR2 YFSETQ. This CDR3 is built from 15 residues. CDR3: CASSLGPKGFYEQYF. The CDR3 DNA reads TGCGCCAGCAGCTTGGGACCCAAAGGATTCTACGAGCAGTACTTC. Supplemented by reference TRBV5-1 and TRBJ2-7, the full variable domain reads KAGVTQTPRYLIKTRGQQVTLSCSPISGHRSVSWYQQTPGQGLQFLFEYFSETQRNKGNFPGRFSGRQFSNSRSEMNVSTLELGDSALYLCASSLGPKGFYEQYFGPGTRLTVT.

The genes are TRBV21-1 and TRBJ2-4; TRBD2 was called by the table and not checked on the DNA. TRBV21-1 is termed a pseudogene. The CDR3 has 16 residues. The CDR3 coding sequence is TGTGCCAGCAGCAAATGTAGCGTCGGAGCCAAAAACATTCAGTACTTC. Its protein product is CASSKCSVGAKNIQYF.

This rearrangement joins TRBV30 to TRBJ1-1, with TRBD1 identical over 10 bases. This CDR3 spans 15 amino acids. J gave up 6 bases and V 2 bases, and 9 bases lay outside the gene matches. Looked up from germline, CDR1 is GTSNPN and CDR2 is SVGIG (reference sequence). CDR3 sequence (DNA): TGTGCCTGGAGTCATCGACAGGGGGCTTTCTCTGAAGCTTTCTTT. Its translation is CAWSHRQGAFSEAFF.

The gene calls are TRBV18 and TRBJ1-1; TRBD1 is a possible D gene (6 bases). The V end lost 1 base, the J end lost 4 bases, and 10 bases lay between the germline ends. Germline loops: CDR1 KGHSH, CDR2 LQKENI. CDR3 length equals 14 residues. The CDR3 DNA follows: TGTGCCAGCTCACCACAGGACAGACCCACTGAAGCTTTCTTT. This codes for CASSPQDRPTEAFF. Filled out from reference TRBV18 and TRBJ1-1, the complete variable domain reads NAGVMQNPRHLVRRRGQEARLRCSPMKGHSHVYWYRQLPEEGLKFMVYLQKENIIDESGMPKERFSAEFPKEGPSILRIQQVVRGDSAAYFCASSPQDRPTEAFFGQGTRLTVV.

This clone was seen once. The chain joins TRBV5-1 to TRBJ1-6; D possibly corresponds to TRBD1 (5 bases). V was pared by 7 bases and J by 6 bases, with 17 bases between. The CDR3 loop spans 15 amino acids. Germline V CDR1 and CDR2: SGHRS, YFSETQ. Written as DNA, the CDR3 is TGCGCCAGCTCAGAACGGGGCCAGAGTAATTCACCCCTCCACTTT. This translates into CASSERGQSNSPLHF. The variable domain in full, with the rest retrieved from reference TRBV5-1 and TRBJ1-6, is KAGVTQTPRYLIKTRGQQVTLSCSPISGHRSVSWYQQTPGQGLQFLFEYFSETQRNKGNFPGRFSGRQFSNSRSEMNVSTLELGDSALYLCASSERGQSNSPLHFGNGTRLTVT.

The V gene is TRBV11-3, the J gene TRBJ2-3; D unresolved. CDR1 is SGHNT, CDR2 YENEEA, per germline. Trimming removed 1 base from V and 1 base from J, with 15 bases in between. The CDR3 is made up of 17 amino acids. In DNA form, the CDR3 reads TGTGCCAGCAGCTTAGTAGCCTCCCCGGGCGGCACAGATACGCAGTATTTT. Translation: CASSLVASPGGTDTQYF.

The chain combines TRBV5-1 with TRBJ2-7; no firm D call. The germline gives CDR1 SGHRS, CDR2 YFSETQ. CDR3 size: 14 residues. The germline V and J ends were trimmed by 2 bases and 5 bases, with 14 bases remaining between them. The CDR3 protein is CASSLEAPGHEQYF. The CDR3, as DNA: TGCGCCAGCAGCTTAGAGGCTCCGGGCCACGAGCAGTACTTC.

This rearrangement joins TRBV6-6 to TRBJ2-7; D could derive from TRBD1 or TRBD2 (5 bases each). CDR1 and CDR2 from the germline V gene are MNHNY and SVGAGI (reference sequence). Trimming pared 2 bases from V and 2 bases from J, leaving 13 bases between. The CDR3 consists of 15 residues. The CDR3 here is CASSYLGTATYEQYF. CDR3 sequence (DNA): TGTGCCAGCAGTTACCTCGGGACGGCGACCTACGAGCAGTACTTC.